The source of this TCR beta chain is a study of blood T cells in healthy people across ages. Regarding the study as a whole: Naive T cell percentage strongly correlated with TCR beta diversity. Long-lived donors carried more naive CD4+ cells and greater diversity than aged donors.

About this clonotype: Its antigen remains unknown.

The use of a sample-barcoded 5' primer and a J-beta primer mix characterized a second PCR of roughly 6 to 11 cycles. Every cDNA molecule carried a tag from a template-switch adaptor bearing 12 random nucleotides. One entry per CDR3 protein, called by TCRdb with MiXCR from the 5' RACE reads. The sample carries 1,500,000 or so distinct CDR3 sequences, roughly 59% recorded once. V was trimmed by 3 bases and J by 7 bases, leaving 8 bases between them. CDR3 size: 12 residues. In germline, CDR1 is SGHVS, CDR2 FNYEAQ. The source of this sequence is a man aged 18 to 29 in good health. The sample taken for sequencing was blood. This chain connects TRBV7-6 to TRBJ2-3; D remains unclear. In DNA form, the CDR3 reads TGTGCCAGCAGCTTGCGTGCGAATACGCAGTATTTT. This translates into CASSLRANTQYF.